This entry lists 20 T cell receptor beta chains sequenced from one sample in a study of T-cell memory formation after mild COVID-19. TCRdb reanalysed the 5' RACE reads using MiXCR and keeps one entry per CDR3 protein. The table has roughly 180,000 distinct CDR3 sequences, roughly 11% seen once; the top ten hold 3.8%. Sequencing was performed on PBMCs or a T cell subset sorted from them (not recorded which). Every receptor here comes from a man aged 18 to 29 who had mild COVID-19 (a few samples of this study predate the infection). Cell type and time point are not known.

V and J are TRBV5-6 and TRBJ1-1, with D maybe TRBD1 (5 bases). Trimming removed 4 bases from V and 1 base from J, with 14 bases in between. Germline values: CDR1 SGHDT, CDR2 YYEEEE. The length of the CDR3 is 15 residues. This CDR3 is CASSTGRGGNTEAFF. CDR3 nucleotide sequence: TGTGCCAGCAGCACGGGTAGGGGCGGGAACACTGAAGCTTTCTTT.

This clonotype occurred many times. This chain links TRBV6-6 with TRBJ2-3; tentatively, D is TRBD2 (5 bases). V gave up 0 bases and J gave up 6 bases, with 10 bases separating them. Germline lookup yields CDR1 MNHNY and CDR2 SVGAGI (reference sequence). The CDR3 is made up of 14 amino acids. CDR3 loop: CASSYSRVYDTQYF. CDR3 nucleotides: TGTGCCAGCAGTTACTCGAGGGTCTACGATACGCAGTATTTT.

The V gene is TRBV10-3, the J gene TRBJ1-5; D call uncertain. Trimming took off 3 bases at V and 2 bases at J, with 8 bases between the two ends. Germline V CDR1 and CDR2: ENHRY, SYGVKD. The CDR3 is 14 amino acids. DNA for the CDR3: TGTGCCATCAGTGATACCGTACGCAATCAGCCCCAGCATTTT. This gives the protein CAISDTVRNQPQHF.

This clonotype was recorded a few times. This chain connects TRBV4-3 to TRBJ1-1, with D hard to call. The CDR3 loop spans 15 amino acids. Germline-derived CDR1 and CDR2 are LGHNA and YSLEER. V shed 0 bases and J shed 11 bases, with 19 bases lying between them. The CDR3 loop reads CASSQEVTVPPYAFF. The DNA of the CDR3 is TGCGCCAGCAGCCAAGAAGTGACGGTACCTCCATATGCTTTCTTT.

The chain has TRBV20-1 and TRBJ2-1; tentative D call: TRBD2 (5 bases). Trimming removed 3 bases from V and 2 bases from J, with 11 bases in between. CDR1 and CDR2 (germline): DFQATT, SNEGSKA (reference sequence). The CDR3 loop spans 14 amino acids. CDR3 amino acids: CSASSGNAYNEQFF. The CDR3 DNA follows: TGCAGTGCTAGCTCCGGGAACGCCTACAATGAGCAGTTCTTC.

In this sample, this clonotype turned up a few times. The V gene is TRBV5-6, the J gene TRBJ2-7; TRBD1 matches at 8 bases. The CDR3 sequence is 14 residues long. V trimming: 5 bases; J trimming: 0 bases; junction bases outside the gene matches: 4. Germline loops: CDR1 SGHDT, CDR2 YYEEEE. CDR3 sequence: CASRGQGSSYEQYF. The CDR3 nucleotides are TGTGCCAGCAGAGGACAGGGAAGCTCCTACGAGCAGTACTTC.

The chain uses TRBV29-1 and TRBJ1-1; the match to TRBD1 covers 7 bases. The V gene end was trimmed by 2 bases and the J gene end by 4 bases; junction bases not matched to a gene: 1. The CDR3 is made up of 12 amino acids. Per the germline V gene, CDR1 is SQVTM and CDR2 is ANQGSEA. CDR3 nucleotide sequence: TGCAGCGTTGAATCAGGGGGCACTGAAGCTTTCTTT. This encodes CSVESGGTEAFF.

The chain links TRBV7-2 to TRBJ2-1; TRBD1 aligns across 9 bases. Germline CDR1 SGHTA, CDR2 FQGNSA. The CDR3 is 15 amino acids. V shed 6 bases, J shed 6 bases, and the junction held 9 bases outside the gene matches. The chain's CDR3 is CASRPPGQGTNEQFF. In DNA form, the CDR3 reads TGTGCCAGCAGACCTCCGGGACAGGGTACCAATGAGCAGTTCTTC.

This chain uses TRBV6-5 with TRBJ1-2; TRBD1 might be the D (5 bases). This CDR3 has 15 residues. Trimming took 2 bases from V and 2 from J, leaving 12 bases between them. The germline V gene encodes CDR1 MNHEY and CDR2 SVGAGI. The CDR3 protein is CASSYGAGGNYGYTF. CDR3 nucleotide sequence: TGTGCCAGCAGTTACGGAGCGGGGGGAAACTATGGCTACACCTTC.

J is TRBJ2-1 and V is TRBV6-4; 11 bases align to TRBD2. CDR3 size: 14 residues. CDR1 is MRHNA and CDR2 is SNTAGT in the germline V gene. Germline trimming cut 5 bases from V and 6 bases from J; bases unmatched to any gene: 3. In DNA, the CDR3 is TGTGCCAGCAGTACCCTAGCGGGGGGCAATGAGCAGTTCTTC. Its protein is CASSTLAGGNEQFF.

This sequence joins TRBV6-5 and TRBJ2-7; no firm D call. V shed 6 bases and J shed 2 bases, with 17 bases lying between them. The CDR3 is 15 amino acids. The germline CDR1 and CDR2 sequences are MNHEY and SVGAGI. DNA of the CDR3: TGTGCCAGCAGGCTCCCCCGGATGAACGCCTACGAGCAGTACTTC. As protein: CASRLPRMNAYEQYF.

The rearrangement links TRBV5-5 to TRBJ2-2; TRBD1 or TRBD2 may be the D gene (5 bases each). V lost 2 bases to trimming and J lost 8 bases, with 13 bases between them. Germline CDR1 SGHKS, CDR2 YYEKEE (reference sequence). The CDR3 is 14 residues long. CDR3 nucleotide sequence: TGTGCCAGCAGCTTATCGGGACCGATTGGGGAGCTGTTTTTT. As protein: CASSLSGPIGELFF.

This clonotype appeared a few times. V usage is TRBV14 and J usage is TRBJ1-3; 7 positions agree with TRBD1. The V gene end was trimmed by 3 bases and the J gene end by 3 bases; junction bases not matched to a gene: 2. The CDR3 spans 14 residues. Germline V lookup: CDR1 SGHDN, CDR2 FVKESK. The CDR3 region has the DNA TGTGCCAGCAGCCAGAACAGGGGTGGAAACACCATATATTTT. This sequence encodes CASSQNRGGNTIYF.

The gene calls are TRBV25-1 and TRBJ1-1; 7 bases map to TRBD1. There are 13 residues in the CDR3. CDR1 is MGHDK, CDR2 SYGVNS, per germline. With 5 bases clipped from V and 4 bases from J, the junction kept 4 bases outside the gene matches. The chain's CDR3 is CASSWDSRTEAFF. The DNA of the CDR3 is TGTGCCAGCAGTTGGGACAGCCGCACTGAAGCTTTCTTT.

The table lists this clonotype with a few counts. The gene calls are TRBV21-1 and TRBJ2-7; TRBD1 reflects the table's D call only, with no check against the DNA. TRBV21-1 is a pseudogene segment. The CDR3 loop spans 16 amino acids. The CDR3 DNA follows: TGTGCCAGCAGCAGCCCCGGGACAGGGGGATCGGGAGAGCAGTACGTC. This translates into CASSSPGTGGSGEQYV.

The sample holds a few counts of this clonotype. This chain uses TRBV2 with TRBJ2-7, with a tentative D call TRBD2 (6 bases). Germline V gene sequence: CDR1 SNHLY, CDR2 FYNNEI. The CDR3 is 13 amino acids. The ends were cut back, 8 bases at V and 4 bases at J, with 15 bases in the middle. The DNA for the CDR3 is TGTGCCAGCCAAGCGGGCCGTATTTACGAGCAGTACTTC. Protein sequence: CASQAGRIYEQYF. The entire variable domain, with the rest obtained from reference TRBV2 and TRBJ2-7, is as follows: EPEVTQTPSHQVTQMGQEVILRCVPISNHLYFYWYRQILGQKVEFLVSFYNNEISEKSEIFDDQFSVERPDGSNFTLKIRSTKLEDSAMYFCASQAGRIYEQYFGPGTRLTVT.

This clonotype was counted between two and nine times. The V gene is TRBV5-1, the J gene TRBJ1-3, with D perhaps matching TRBD1 (5 bases). Looked up from germline, CDR1 is SGHRS and CDR2 is YFSETQ. Between the trimmed V and J ends, which lost 4 bases and 4 bases, there was a span of 18 bases. There are 16 residues in the CDR3. CDR3 loop: CASSLGGEGTGNTIYF. The CDR3 nucleotides are TGCGCCAGCAGCCTCGGAGGCGAGGGGACGGGAAACACCATATATTTT.

This clonotype was seen a single time. The V call is TRBV24-1, the J call TRBJ2-3; D might be TRBD1 or TRBD2, each matching 6 bases. Trimming pared 9 bases from V and 4 bases from J, leaving 16 bases between. Germline V lookup: CDR1 KGHDR, CDR2 SFDVKD. This CDR3 comprises 14 residues. As DNA, the CDR3 is TGTGCCACCGGGGGCACAGGGACTCCAGATACGCAGTATTTT. Translation: CATGGTGTPDTQYF.

This clonotype occurred a few times. This rearrangement joins TRBV7-2 to TRBJ1-6, with no clear D. CDR3 length equals 15 residues. From germline, CDR1 is SGHTA and CDR2 FQGNSA. V gave up 5 bases and J gave up 11 bases, with 19 bases separating them. CDR3 in amino acids: CASSPEGIILAPLHF. The CDR3 DNA is TGTGCCAGCAGCCCAGAGGGCATTATTTTAGCACCCCTCCACTTT. Full variable domain (remainder filled in from reference TRBV7-2 and TRBJ1-6): GAGVSQSPSNKVTEKGKDVELRCDPISGHTALYWYRQSLGQGLEFLIYFQGNSAPDKSGLPSDRFSAERTGGSVSTLTIQRTQQEDSAVYLCASSPEGIILAPLHFGNGTRLTVT.

This clonotype has a handful of counts. Relative to the germline gene, one junction end is altered; a read error may explain this. The rearrangement links TRBV7-7 to TRBJ2-5; 8 bases map to TRBD2. Germline V gene lookup returns CDR1 SSHAT and CDR2 FNYEAQ (reference sequence). The CDR3 has 13 amino acids. The DNA of the CDR3 is TGTGCTAGCAGCACGGGACTAGTGGAGACCCAGTACTTC. This codes for CASSTGLVETQYF.